This T cell receptor beta chain emerged from a study of blood T cells in healthy people across ages. V shed 1 base and J shed 4 bases, with 7 bases lying between them. Germline assignment: CDR1 GTSNPN and CDR2 SVGIG (reference sequence). There are 12 residues in the CDR3. The second PCR ran roughly 6 to 11 cycles with a sample-barcoded 5' primer and J-beta primers. MiXCR was run by TCRdb on the 5' RACE reads, yielding one entry per CDR3 protein. This sample carries over 950,000 distinct CDR3 sequences, around two fifths of them seen once, and the ten largest clones take around 14%. Sequenced material: blood. This chain joins TRBV30 and TRBJ1-2; D gene unclear. The source of this sequence is a young man in good health. This CDR3 reads CAWSAGSYGYTF. The CDR3 DNA reads TGTGCCTGGAGTGCGGGCAGCTATGGCTACACCTTC.